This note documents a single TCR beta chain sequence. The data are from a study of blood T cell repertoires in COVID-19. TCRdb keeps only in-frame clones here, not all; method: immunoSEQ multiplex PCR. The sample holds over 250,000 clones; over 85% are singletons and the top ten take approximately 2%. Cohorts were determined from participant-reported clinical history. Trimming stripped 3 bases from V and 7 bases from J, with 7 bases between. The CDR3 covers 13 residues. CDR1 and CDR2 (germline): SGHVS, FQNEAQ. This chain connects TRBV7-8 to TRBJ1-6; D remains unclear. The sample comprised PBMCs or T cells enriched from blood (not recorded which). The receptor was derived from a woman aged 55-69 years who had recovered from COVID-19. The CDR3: CASSFSSNSPLHF. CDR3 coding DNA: TGTGCCAGCAGCTTTTCCTCGAATTCACCCCTCCACTTT.